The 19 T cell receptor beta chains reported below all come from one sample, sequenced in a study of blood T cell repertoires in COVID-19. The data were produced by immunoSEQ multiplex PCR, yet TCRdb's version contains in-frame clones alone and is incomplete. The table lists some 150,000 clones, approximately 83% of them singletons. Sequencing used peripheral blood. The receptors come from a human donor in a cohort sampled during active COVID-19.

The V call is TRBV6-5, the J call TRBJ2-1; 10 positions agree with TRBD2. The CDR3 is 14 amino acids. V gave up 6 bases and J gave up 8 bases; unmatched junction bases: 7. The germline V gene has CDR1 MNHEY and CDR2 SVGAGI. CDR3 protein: CASSTRLAGDEQFF. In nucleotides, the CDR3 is TGTGCCAGCAGCACGAGACTAGCGGGTGATGAGCAGTTCTTC.

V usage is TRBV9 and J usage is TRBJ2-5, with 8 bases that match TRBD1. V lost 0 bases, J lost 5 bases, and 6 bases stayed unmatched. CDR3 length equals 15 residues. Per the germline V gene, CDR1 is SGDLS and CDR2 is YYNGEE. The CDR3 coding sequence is TGTGCCAGCAGCGTAGGACAGGGGCGGTGGGAGACCCAGTACTTC. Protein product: CASSVGQGRWETQYF.

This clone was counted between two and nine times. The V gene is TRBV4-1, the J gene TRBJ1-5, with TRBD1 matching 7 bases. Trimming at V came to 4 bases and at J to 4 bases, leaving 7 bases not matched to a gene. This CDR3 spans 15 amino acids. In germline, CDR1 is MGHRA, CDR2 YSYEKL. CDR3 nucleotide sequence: TGCGCCAGCAGCCCCTGGGGACAGCCAAATCAGCCCCAGCATTTT. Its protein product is CASSPWGQPNQPQHF.

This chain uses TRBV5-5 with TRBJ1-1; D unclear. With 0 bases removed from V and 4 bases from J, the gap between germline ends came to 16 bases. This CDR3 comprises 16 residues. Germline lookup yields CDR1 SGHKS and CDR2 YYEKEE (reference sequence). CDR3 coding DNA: TGTGCCAGCAGCTTGGGGAATCTTATCTCGGGCACTGAAGCTTTCTTT. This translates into CASSLGNLISGTEAFF.

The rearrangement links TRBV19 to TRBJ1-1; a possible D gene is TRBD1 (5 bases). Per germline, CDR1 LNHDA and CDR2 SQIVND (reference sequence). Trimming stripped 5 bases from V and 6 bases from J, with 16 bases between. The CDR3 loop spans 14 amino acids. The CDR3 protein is CASSSRQRTAEAFF. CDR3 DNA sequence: TGTGCCAGTAGTTCGCGACAGAGAACGGCTGAAGCTTTCTTT.

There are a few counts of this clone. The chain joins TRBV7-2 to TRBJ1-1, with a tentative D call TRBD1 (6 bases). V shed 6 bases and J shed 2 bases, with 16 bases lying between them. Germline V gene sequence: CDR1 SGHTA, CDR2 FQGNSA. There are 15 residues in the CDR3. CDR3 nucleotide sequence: TGTGCCAGCAGGTTAAGAGGGGGGGGCAACACTGAAGCTTTCTTT. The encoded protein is CASRLRGGGNTEAFF.

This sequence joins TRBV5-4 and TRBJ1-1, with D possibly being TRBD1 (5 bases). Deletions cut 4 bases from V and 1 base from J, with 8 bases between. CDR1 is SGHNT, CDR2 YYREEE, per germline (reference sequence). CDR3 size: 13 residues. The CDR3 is CASSMDTNTEAFF. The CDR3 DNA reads TGTGCCAGCAGCATGGACACGAACACTGAAGCTTTCTTT. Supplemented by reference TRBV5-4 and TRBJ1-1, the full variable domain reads ETGVTQSPTHLIKTRGQQVTLRCSSQSGHNTVSWYQQALGQGPQFIFQYYREEENGRGNFPPRFSGLQFPNYSSELNVNALELDDSALYLCASSMDTNTEAFFGQGTRLTVV.

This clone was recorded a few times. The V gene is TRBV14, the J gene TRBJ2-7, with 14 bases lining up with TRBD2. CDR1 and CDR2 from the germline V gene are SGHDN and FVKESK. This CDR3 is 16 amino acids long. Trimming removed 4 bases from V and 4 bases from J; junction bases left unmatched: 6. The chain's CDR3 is CASSPRGTSGSYEQYF. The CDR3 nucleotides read TGTGCCAGCAGCCCCCGAGGGACTAGCGGGAGTTACGAGCAGTACTTC. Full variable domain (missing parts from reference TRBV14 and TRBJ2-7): EAGVTQFPSHSVIEKGQTVTLRCDPISGHDNLYWYRRVMGKEIKFLLHFVKESKQDESGMPNNRFLAERTGGTYSTLKVQPAELEDSGVYFCASSPRGTSGSYEQYFGPGTRLTVT.

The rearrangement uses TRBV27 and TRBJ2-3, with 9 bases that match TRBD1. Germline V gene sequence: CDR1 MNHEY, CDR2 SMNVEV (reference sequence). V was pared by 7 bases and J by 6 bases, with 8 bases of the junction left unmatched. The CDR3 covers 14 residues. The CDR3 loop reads CASTRGQGMDTQYF. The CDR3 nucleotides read TGTGCCAGCACCCGAGGACAGGGGATGGATACGCAGTATTTT.

CDR3 DNA sequence: TGTGCCAGTACCGGAGACAGGGGTCTCTATGGCTACACCTTC. This encodes CASTGDRGLYGYTF. The chain couples TRBV19 to TRBJ1-2; 8 bases fit TRBD1. Unmatched junction bases numbered 8, after V lost 7 bases and J lost 4 bases. The CDR3 contains 14 residues. Germline V gene sequence: CDR1 LNHDA, CDR2 SQIVND (reference sequence).

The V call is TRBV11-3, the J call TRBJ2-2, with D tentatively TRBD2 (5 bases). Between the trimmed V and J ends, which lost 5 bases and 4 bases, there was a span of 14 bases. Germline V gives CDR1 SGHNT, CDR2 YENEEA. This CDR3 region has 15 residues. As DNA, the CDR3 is TGTGCCAGCAGCCCCGGGGTTACCGGCACCGGGGAGCTGTTTTTT. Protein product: CASSPGVTGTGELFF. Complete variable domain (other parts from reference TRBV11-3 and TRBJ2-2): EAGVVQSPRYKIIEKKQPVAFWCNPISGHNTLYWYLQNLGQGPELLIRYENEEAVDDSQLPKDRFSAERLKGVDSTLKIQPAELGDSAVYLCASSPGVTGTGELFFGEGSRLTVL.

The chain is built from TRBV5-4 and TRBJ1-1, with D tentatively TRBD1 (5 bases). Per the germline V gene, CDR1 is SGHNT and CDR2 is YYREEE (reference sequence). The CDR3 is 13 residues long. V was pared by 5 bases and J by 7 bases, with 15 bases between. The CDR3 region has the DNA TGTGCCAGCAGGGCGGGACGTAGCGGTGAAGCTTTCTTT. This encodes CASRAGRSGEAFF.

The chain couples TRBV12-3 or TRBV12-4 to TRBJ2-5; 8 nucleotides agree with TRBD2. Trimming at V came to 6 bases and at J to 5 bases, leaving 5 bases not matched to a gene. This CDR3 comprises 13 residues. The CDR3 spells CASRVSGMETQYF. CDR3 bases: TGTGCCAGCAGAGTTAGCGGGATGGAGACCCAGTACTTC.

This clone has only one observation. CDR3 protein: CASSPWGGSGNTIYF. CDR3 in DNA: TGTGCCAGCTCACCATGGGGAGGCAGTGGAAACACCATATATTTT. The chain couples TRBV18 to TRBJ1-3; D not certain. V was shortened by 2 bases and J by 3 bases, with 11 bases between the two germline ends. The germline V gene encodes CDR1 KGHSH and CDR2 LQKENI. This CDR3 comprises 15 residues.

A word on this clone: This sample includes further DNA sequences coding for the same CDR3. CDR3 sequence: CASFEGDRGLHEQYF. The CDR3 nucleotides read TGCGCCAGCTTCGAAGGAGACAGGGGACTGCACGAGCAGTACTTC. The rearrangement uses TRBV5-1 and TRBJ2-7, with TRBD1 matching 8 bases. CDR3 size: 15 residues. V lost 7 bases and J lost 5; bases outside the gene matches: 14. The germline gives CDR1 SGHRS, CDR2 YFSETQ.

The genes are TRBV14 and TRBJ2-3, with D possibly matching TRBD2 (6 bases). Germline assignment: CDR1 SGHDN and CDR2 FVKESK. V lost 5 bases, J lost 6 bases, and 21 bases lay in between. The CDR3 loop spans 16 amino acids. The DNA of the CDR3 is TGTGCCAGCAGCGGACGGGACTTCGGAAGTAGGGATACGCAGTATTTT. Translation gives CASSGRDFGSRDTQYF.

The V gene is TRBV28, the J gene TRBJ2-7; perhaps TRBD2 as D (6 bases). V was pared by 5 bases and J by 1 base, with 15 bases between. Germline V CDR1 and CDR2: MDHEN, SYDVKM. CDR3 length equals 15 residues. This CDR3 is CASSQWVGGSYEQYF. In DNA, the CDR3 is TGTGCCAGCAGTCAATGGGTCGGGGGATCCTACGAGCAGTACTTC.

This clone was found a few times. CDR3 nucleotides: TGTGCCAGCAGCTTAGGAACGGAGGGGAAGGGGACTGAAGCTTTCTTT. Translating it yields CASSLGTEGKGTEAFF. This chain uses TRBV7-9 with TRBJ1-1; TRBD1 is a possible D gene (5 bases). CDR3 length: 16 amino acids. Per germline, CDR1 SEHNR and CDR2 FQNEAQ (reference sequence). Between the trimmed V and J ends, which lost 1 base and 5 bases, there was a span of 17 bases. Using reference TRBV7-9 and TRBJ1-1 for the parts outside the CDR3, the full variable domain is DTGVSQNPRHKITKRGQNVTFRCDPISEHNRLYWYRQTLGQGPEFLTYFQNEAQLEKSRLLSDRFSAERPKGSFSTLEIQRTEQGDSAMYLCASSLGTEGKGTEAFFGQGTRLTVV.

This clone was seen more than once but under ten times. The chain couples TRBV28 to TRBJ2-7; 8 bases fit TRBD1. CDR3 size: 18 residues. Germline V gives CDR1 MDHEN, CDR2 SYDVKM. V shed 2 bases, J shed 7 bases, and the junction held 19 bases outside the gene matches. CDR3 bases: TGTGCCAGCAGTTTAGGGGCCTCGTGGGGACAGGAGGTTTGGGAGCAGTACTTC. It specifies CASSLGASWGQEVWEQYF.